This T cell receptor (beta chain) appears in the sequencing data of a study of preoperative IRX-2 immunotherapy in early breast cancer (dated by TCRdb to between 2018 and 2020). Library method: the immunoSEQ multiplex PCR assay. Held by TCRdb, this immuneACCESS table contains in-frame sequences only and omits some clones. Under half of the omission traces to an unresolved V gene where checked; the cause of the rest is unknown. Present in this sample are about 98,000 clones, about nine tenths of which were seen just once. Roughly 1.9% of the sample rests with the top ten. Taken with the paper, the label for treatment or condition translates to: preoperative locoregional IRX-2 cytokine immunotherapy. The samples were obtained from a phase Ib study that tested preoperative, locoregional IRX-2 cytokine immunotherapy designed to prime immune responses. The donors were early-stage breast cancer patients who were given IRX-2 prior to surgery.

As to this clone: Its antigen remains unidentified. No quality values exist for individual bases; no much larger clone is one base distant.

The germline V and J ends show losses of 2 bases and 6 bases respectively, and no gene match explains 7 bases of the junction. Taken from the germline V gene, the CDR1 and CDR2 loops are MDHEN and SYDVKM. The CDR3 covers 14 residues, taking in both the cysteine and the phenylalanine. The CDR3 DNA has 42 bases and is translated from base 1. The chain uses TRBV28 and TRBJ2-7, with TRBD2 matching 7 junction bases. The sequence was obtained from a human donor with breast cancer. The sample in question was tumor tissue, obtained after IRX-2 immunotherapy. Here the CDR3 is given as CASSLPSGGLEQYF. The nucleotides read TGTGCCAGCAGTTTACCTAGCGGAGGGCTCGAGCAGTACTTC.